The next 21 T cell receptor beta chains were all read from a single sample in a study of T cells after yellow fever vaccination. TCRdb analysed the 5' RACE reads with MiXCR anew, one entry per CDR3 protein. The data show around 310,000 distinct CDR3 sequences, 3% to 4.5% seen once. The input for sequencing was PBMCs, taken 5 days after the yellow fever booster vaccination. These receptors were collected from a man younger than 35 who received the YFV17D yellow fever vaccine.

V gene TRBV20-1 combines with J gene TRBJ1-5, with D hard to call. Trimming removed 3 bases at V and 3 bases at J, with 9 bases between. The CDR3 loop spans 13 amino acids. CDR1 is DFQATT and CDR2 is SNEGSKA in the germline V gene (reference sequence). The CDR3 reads CSASPDLNQPQHF. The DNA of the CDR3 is TGCAGTGCTAGTCCGGACCTCAATCAGCCCCAGCATTTT.

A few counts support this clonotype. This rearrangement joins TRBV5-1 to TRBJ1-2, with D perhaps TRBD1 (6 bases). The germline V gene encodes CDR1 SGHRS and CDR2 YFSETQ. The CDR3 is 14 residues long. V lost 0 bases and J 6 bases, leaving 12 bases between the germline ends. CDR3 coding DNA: TGCGCCAGCAGCTTGGCGACAGGAAGGGATGGCTACACCTTC. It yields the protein CASSLATGRDGYTF. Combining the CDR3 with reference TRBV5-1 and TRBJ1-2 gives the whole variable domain KAGVTQTPRYLIKTRGQQVTLSCSPISGHRSVSWYQQTPGQGLQFLFEYFSETQRNKGNFPGRFSGRQFSNSRSEMNVSTLELGDSALYLCASSLATGRDGYTFGSGTRLTVV.

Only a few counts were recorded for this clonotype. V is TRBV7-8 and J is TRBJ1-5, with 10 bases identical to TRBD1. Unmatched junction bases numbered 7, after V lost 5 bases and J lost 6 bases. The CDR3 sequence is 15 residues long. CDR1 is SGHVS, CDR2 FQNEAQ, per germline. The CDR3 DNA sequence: TGTGCCAGCAGCGGTGGGACAGGGGTTGGTCAGCCCCAGCATTTT. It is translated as CASSGGTGVGQPQHF.

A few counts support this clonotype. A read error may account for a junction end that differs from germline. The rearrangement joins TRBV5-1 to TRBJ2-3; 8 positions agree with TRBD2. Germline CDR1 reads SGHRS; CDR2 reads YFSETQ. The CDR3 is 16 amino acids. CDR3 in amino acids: CASSFRGGADTDKQYF. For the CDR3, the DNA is TGCGCCAGCAGCTTTCGGGGGGGGGCTGACACAGATAAGCAGTATTTT.

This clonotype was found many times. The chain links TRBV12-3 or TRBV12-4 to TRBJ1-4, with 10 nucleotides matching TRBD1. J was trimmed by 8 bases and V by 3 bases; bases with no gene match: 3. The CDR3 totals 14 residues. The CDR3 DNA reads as TGTGCCAGCAGTTTCGGACAGGGGGAGGAAAAACTGTTTTTT. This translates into CASSFGQGEEKLFF.

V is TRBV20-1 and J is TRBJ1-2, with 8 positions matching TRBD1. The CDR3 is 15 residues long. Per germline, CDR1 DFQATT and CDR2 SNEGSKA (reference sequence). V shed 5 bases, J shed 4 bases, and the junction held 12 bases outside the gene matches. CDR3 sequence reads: CSARTGSTASYGYTF. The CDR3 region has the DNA TGCAGTGCTCGGACAGGGTCCACGGCTAGCTATGGCTACACCTTC.

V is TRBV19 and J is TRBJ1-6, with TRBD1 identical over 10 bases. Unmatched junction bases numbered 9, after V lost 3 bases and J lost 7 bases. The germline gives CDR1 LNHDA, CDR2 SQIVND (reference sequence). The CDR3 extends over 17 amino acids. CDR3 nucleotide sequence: TGTGCCAGTAGTATGCGAGGGACAGGGGCGACCAATTCACCCCTCCACTTT. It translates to CASSMRGTGATNSPLHF.

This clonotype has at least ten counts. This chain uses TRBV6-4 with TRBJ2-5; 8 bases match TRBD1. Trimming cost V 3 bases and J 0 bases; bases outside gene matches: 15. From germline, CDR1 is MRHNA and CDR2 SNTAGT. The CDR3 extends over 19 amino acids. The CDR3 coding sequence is TGTGCCAGCAGTGAGGGTAGGGGACAGGTGGAGGAGAACCAAGAGACCCAGTACTTC. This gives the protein CASSEGRGQVEENQETQYF.

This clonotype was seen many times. The CDR3 reads CATRDGGGETQYF. CDR3 nucleotide sequence: TGTGCCACCAGGGACGGGGGGGGAGAGACCCAGTACTTC. The chain recombines TRBV15 with TRBJ2-5, with TRBD2 matching 8 bases. Germline-derived CDR1 and CDR2 are LNHNV and YYDKDF (reference sequence). The trim removed 6 bases at V and 4 bases at J, leaving 4 bases unmatched. This CDR3 spans 13 amino acids.

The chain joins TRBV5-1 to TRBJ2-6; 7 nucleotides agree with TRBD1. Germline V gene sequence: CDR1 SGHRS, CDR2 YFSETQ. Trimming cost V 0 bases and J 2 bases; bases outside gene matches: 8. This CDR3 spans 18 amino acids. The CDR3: CASSLVKGARAGANVLTF. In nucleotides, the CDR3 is TGCGCCAGCAGCTTGGTGAAGGGGGCTAGGGCTGGGGCCAACGTCCTGACTTTC.

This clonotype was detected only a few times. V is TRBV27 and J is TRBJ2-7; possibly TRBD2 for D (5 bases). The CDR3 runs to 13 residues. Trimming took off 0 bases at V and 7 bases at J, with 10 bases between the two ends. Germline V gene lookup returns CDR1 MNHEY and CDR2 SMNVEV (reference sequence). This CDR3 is CASSLSVRREQYF. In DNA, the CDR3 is TGTGCCAGCAGTTTATCAGTTAGGAGGGAGCAGTACTTC.

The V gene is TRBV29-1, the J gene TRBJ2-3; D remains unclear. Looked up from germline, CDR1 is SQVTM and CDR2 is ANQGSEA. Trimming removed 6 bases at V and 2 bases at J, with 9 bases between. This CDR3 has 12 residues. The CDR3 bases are TGCAGCGTCCTACTCTTCACAGATACGCAGTATTTT. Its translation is CSVLLFTDTQYF.

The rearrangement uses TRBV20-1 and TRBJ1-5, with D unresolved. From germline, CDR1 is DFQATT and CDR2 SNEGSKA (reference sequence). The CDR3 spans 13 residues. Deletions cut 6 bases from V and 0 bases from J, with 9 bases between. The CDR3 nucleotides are TGCAGTGCCTGGGGTTATAGCAATCAGCCCCAGCATTTT. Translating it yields CSAWGYSNQPQHF.

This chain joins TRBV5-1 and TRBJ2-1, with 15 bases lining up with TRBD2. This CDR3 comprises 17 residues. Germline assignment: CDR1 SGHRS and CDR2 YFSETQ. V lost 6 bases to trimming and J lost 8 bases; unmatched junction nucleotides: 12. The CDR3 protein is CASISSGTSGGRDEQFF. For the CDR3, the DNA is TGCGCCAGCATATCTTCCGGGACTAGCGGGGGGAGGGATGAGCAGTTCTTC. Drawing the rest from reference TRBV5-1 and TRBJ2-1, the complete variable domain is KAGVTQTPRYLIKTRGQQVTLSCSPISGHRSVSWYQQTPGQGLQFLFEYFSETQRNKGNFPGRFSGRQFSNSRSEMNVSTLELGDSALYLCASISSGTSGGRDEQFFGPGTRLTVL.

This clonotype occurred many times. The CDR3 protein is CAVSGANVLTF. CDR3 nucleotides: TGTGCAGTCTCTGGGGCCAACGTCCTGACTTTC. This chain connects TRBV10-3 to TRBJ2-6; no clear D gene. Germline V lookup: CDR1 ENHRY, CDR2 SYGVKD. The CDR3 has 11 amino acids.

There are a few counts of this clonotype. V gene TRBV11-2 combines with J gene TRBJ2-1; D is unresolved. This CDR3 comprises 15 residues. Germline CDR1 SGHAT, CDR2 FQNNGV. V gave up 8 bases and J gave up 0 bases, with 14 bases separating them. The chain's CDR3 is CASSGVTSSYNEQFF. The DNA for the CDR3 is TGTGCCAGCTCTGGGGTCACGTCCTCCTACAATGAGCAGTTCTTC.

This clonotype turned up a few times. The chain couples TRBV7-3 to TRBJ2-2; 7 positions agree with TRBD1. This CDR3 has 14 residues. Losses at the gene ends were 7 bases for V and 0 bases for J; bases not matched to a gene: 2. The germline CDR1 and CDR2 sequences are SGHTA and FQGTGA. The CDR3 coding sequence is TGTGCCAGCAAAGGGACAGCGAACACCGGGGAGCTGTTTTTT. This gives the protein CASKGTANTGELFF.

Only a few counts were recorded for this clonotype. CDR3 sequence (DNA): TGTGCCAGCAGTTTATCCTTAATAGAGACCCAGTACTTC. It is translated as CASSLSLIETQYF. V usage is TRBV27 and J usage is TRBJ2-5; D uncertain. V lost 0 bases to trimming and J lost 4 bases, with 6 bases between them. Germline CDR1 reads MNHEY; CDR2 reads SMNVEV (reference sequence). The CDR3 contains 13 residues.

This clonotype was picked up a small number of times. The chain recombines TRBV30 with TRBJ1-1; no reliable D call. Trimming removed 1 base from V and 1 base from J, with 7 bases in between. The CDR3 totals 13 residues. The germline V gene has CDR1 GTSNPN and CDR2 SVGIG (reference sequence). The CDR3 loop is CAWSASGNTEAFF. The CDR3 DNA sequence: TGTGCCTGGAGTGCCTCCGGGAACACTGAAGCTTTCTTT.

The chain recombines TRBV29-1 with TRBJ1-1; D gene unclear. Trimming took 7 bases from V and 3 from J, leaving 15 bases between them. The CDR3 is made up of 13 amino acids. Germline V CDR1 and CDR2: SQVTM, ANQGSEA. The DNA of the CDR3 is TGCAGCGCTTACACCCATAGGGACACTGAAGCTTTCTTT. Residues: CSAYTHRDTEAFF.

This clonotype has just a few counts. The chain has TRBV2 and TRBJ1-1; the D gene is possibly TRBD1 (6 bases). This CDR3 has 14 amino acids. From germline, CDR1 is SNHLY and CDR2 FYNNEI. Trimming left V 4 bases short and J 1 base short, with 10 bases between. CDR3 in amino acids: CASSGQVGNTEAFF. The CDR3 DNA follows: TGTGCCAGCAGTGGACAGGTCGGGAACACTGAAGCTTTCTTT.